This T cell receptor (beta chain) was sequenced for a study of T cells in Graves' hyperthyroidism and ophthalmopathy. Researchers took RNA transcripts and amplified the TCR beta CDR3 regions from them. A first-round RT-PCR of the TCR CDR3 used the HTBI primer set. Via MiXCR, TCRdb re-called the multiplex PCR reads, giving one row per CDR3 protein. The sample shows over 400,000 distinct CDR3 sequences, about 15% of them seen only once. This clonotype was counted at least ten times. CDR3 size: 16 residues. The V and J ends lost 0 bases and 1 base, in that order; junction bases with no gene match: 3. The V gene's germline CDR1 is SGHRS and CDR2 YFSETQ.

This chain links TRBV5-1 with TRBJ2-3; 9 bases fit TRBD2. Sequenced input: blood. This receptor was taken from a man aged 18 to 29 with Graves' ophthalmopathy. For the CDR3, the DNA is TGCGCCAGCAGCTTGGTCAGCGGGGGGCGCACAGATACGCAGTATTTT. This sequence encodes CASSLVSGGRTDTQYF.